The entry that follows covers one T cell receptor (beta chain) sequence. Its antigen is as yet unknown. The PCR had 60 Vbeta and 13 Jbeta primers. Using immunoSEQ multiplex PCR, the repertoire was profiled, and TCRdb retains in-frame clones only, with some absent. This sample yields roughly 120,000 clones, of which roughly 71% are seen a single time; about 8% belongs to the top ten. The data are from a study of cytomegalovirus exposure and HLA in healthy donors. Study findings and constraints: In a later analysis, V- and J-gene trimming of beta chains associated with a DCLRE1C missense variant, replicated independently.

Regarding donors, all were healthy bone marrow donors. CDR1 SEHNR and CDR2 FQNEAQ come from the germline V gene (reference sequence). The V and J ends lost 5 bases and 6 bases, in that order; junction bases with no gene match: 7. This CDR3 is built from 16 residues. The receptor comes from a man between 18 and 35 years old in good health and CMV-seropositive. Sequenced: PBMCs. This chain connects TRBV7-9 to TRBJ2-3, with 14 bases matching TRBD2. DNA for the CDR3: TGTGCCAGCAGCCGACTAGCGGGGGGGCAATCTGATACGCAGTATTTT. Protein sequence: CASSRLAGGQSDTQYF. The entire variable domain, with the rest obtained from reference TRBV7-9 and TRBJ2-3, is as follows: DTGVSQNPRHKITKRGQNVTFRCDPISEHNRLYWYRQTLGQGPEFLTYFQNEAQLEKSRLLSDRFSAERPKGSFSTLEIQRTEQGDSAMYLCASSRLAGGQSDTQYFGPGTRLTVL.